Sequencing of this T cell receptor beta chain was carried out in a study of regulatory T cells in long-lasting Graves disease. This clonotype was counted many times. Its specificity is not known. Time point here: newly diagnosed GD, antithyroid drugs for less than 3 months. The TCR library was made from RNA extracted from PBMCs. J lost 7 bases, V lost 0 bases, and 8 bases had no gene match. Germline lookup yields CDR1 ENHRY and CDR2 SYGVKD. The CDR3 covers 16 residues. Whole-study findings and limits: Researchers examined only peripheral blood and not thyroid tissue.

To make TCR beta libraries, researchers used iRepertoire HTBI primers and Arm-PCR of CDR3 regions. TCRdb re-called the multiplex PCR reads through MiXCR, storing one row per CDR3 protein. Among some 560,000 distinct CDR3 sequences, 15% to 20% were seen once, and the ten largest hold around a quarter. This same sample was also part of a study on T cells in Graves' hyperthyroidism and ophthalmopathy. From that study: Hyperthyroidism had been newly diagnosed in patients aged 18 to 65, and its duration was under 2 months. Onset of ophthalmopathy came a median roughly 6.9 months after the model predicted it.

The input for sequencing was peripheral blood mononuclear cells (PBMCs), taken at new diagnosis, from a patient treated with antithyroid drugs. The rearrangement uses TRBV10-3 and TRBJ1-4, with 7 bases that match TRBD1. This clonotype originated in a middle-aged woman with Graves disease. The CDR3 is CAISESKGAVGEKLFF. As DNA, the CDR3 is TGTGCCATCAGTGAGTCGAAGGGGGCAGTGGGTGAAAAACTGTTTTTT.